These 14 T cell receptor beta chains came from one sample sequenced in a study of T-cell reconstitution after alpha-beta-depleted transplantation in children. Preparation of the TCRbeta library was carried out with unique molecular identifiers. A single record per CDR3 protein comes from TCRdb applying MiXCR to the PCR reads. This table has 500,000 to 600,000 distinct CDR3 sequences, approximately 20% appearing once. The material was PBMCs from the stem cell graft donor, obtained from the stem cell graft. These receptors originate from a human donor who donated a stem cell graft to a child with acute lymphoblastic leukemia.

This clonotype was seen a single time. This clone may be a read error of a much larger clone one base away. The rearrangement uses TRBV29-1 and TRBJ2-1; D might be TRBD2 (6 bases). The CDR3 has 14 residues. The germline V gene has CDR1 SQVTM and CDR2 ANQGSEA. CDR3 in amino acids: CSAVRDWKPNEKFF. CDR3 coding DNA: TGCAGCGCTGTCCGGGACTGGAAACCTAATGAGAAGTTCTTC.

The chain recombines TRBV10-3 with TRBJ2-2; 8 bases agree with TRBD1. The germline V gene has CDR1 ENHRY and CDR2 SYGVKD. The CDR3 length is 15 residues. After removal of 6 bases from V and 5 bases from J, the junction contained 8 bases not matched to a gene. This chain's CDR3 is CAISNPGGQTGELFF. The CDR3 DNA reads TGTGCCATCAGCAACCCAGGGGGCCAAACCGGGGAGCTGTTTTTT.

This clonotype was picked up many times. The chain links TRBV5-1 to TRBJ2-3; perhaps TRBD1 as D (6 bases). V was trimmed by 5 bases and J by 2 bases, leaving 12 bases between them. This CDR3 comprises 14 residues. CDR1 SGHRS and CDR2 YFSETQ come from the germline V gene. CDR3 in DNA: TGCGCCAGCAGTGGCGGACAGCTCACAGATACGCAGTATTTT. Encoded protein: CASSGGQLTDTQYF. Drawing the rest from reference TRBV5-1 and TRBJ2-3, the complete variable domain is KAGVTQTPRYLIKTRGQQVTLSCSPISGHRSVSWYQQTPGQGLQFLFEYFSETQRNKGNFPGRFSGRQFSNSRSEMNVSTLELGDSALYLCASSGGQLTDTQYFGPGTRLTVL.

The chain is built from TRBV9 and TRBJ2-7, with 7 bases matching TRBD2. Per the germline V gene, CDR1 is SGDLS and CDR2 is YYNGEE. This CDR3 spans 15 amino acids. Germline trimming cut 1 base from V and 3 bases from J; bases unmatched to any gene: 7. CDR3 in amino acids: CASSVSGGVGYEQYF. CDR3 nucleotides: TGTGCCAGCAGCGTAAGTGGGGGGGTGGGCTACGAGCAGTACTTC. The variable domain in full, completed from reference TRBV9 and TRBJ2-7, reads DSGVTQTPKHLITATGQRVTLRCSPRSGDLSVYWYQQSLDQGLQFLIQYYNGEERAKGNILERFSAQQFPDLHSELNLSSLELGDSALYFCASSVSGGVGYEQYFGPGTRLTVT.

This clonotype was seen only a few times. The chain combines TRBV4-2 with TRBJ2-7; D may correspond to TRBD1 or TRBD2 (5 bases each). The CDR3 sequence is 13 residues long. V lost 4 bases to trimming and J lost 2 bases, with 9 bases between them. Germline V lookup: CDR1 LGHNA, CDR2 YNFKEQ. CDR3 region: CASSPWGTYEQYF. The CDR3 DNA sequence: TGTGCCAGCAGCCCCTGGGGGACCTACGAGCAGTACTTC.

The chain combines TRBV7-3 with TRBJ1-4; a possible D gene is TRBD1 (5 bases). V lost 1 base, J lost 3 bases, and 9 bases lay in between. CDR3 size: 15 residues. In germline, CDR1 is SGHTA, CDR2 FQGTGA. In DNA form, the CDR3 reads TGTGCCAGCAGCTTAATGGGGGGACCTAATGAAAAACTGTTTTTT. Protein: CASSLMGGPNEKLFF.

There are a few counts of this clonotype. The chain links TRBV5-1 to TRBJ2-3; D perhaps matches TRBD1 (6 bases). The CDR3 spans 14 residues. The germline CDR1 and CDR2 sequences are SGHRS and YFSETQ. V was shortened by 0 bases and J by 3 bases, with 8 bases between the two germline ends. The CDR3 here is CASSLGGRTDTQYF. The DNA for the CDR3 is TGCGCCAGCAGCTTGGGGGGGCGAACAGATACGCAGTATTTT.

This clonotype has only a few counts. CDR3 DNA sequence: TGTGCCAGCAGCCACTTACTAGTGCCGCAAGAGACCCAGTACTTC. Translation: CASSHLLVPQETQYF. V and J are TRBV3-1 and TRBJ2-5; a weak D match, TRBD2 (5 bases). Germline CDR1 is LGHDT and CDR2 is YNNKEL (reference sequence). This CDR3 has 15 amino acids. The V gene lost 3 bases and the J gene lost 2 bases, with 13 bases spanning the gap.

The sample holds a few counts of this clonotype. The chain joins TRBV20-1 to TRBJ2-3, with 12 bases that match TRBD2. This CDR3 contains 17 residues. The germline CDR1 and CDR2 sequences are DFQATT and SNEGSKA (reference sequence). The V and J ends lost 4 bases and 7 bases, in that order; junction bases with no gene match: 15. CDR3 sequence reads: CSATGGLAGGGRNTQYF. CDR3 DNA: TGCAGTGCTACTGGAGGCCTAGCGGGAGGGGGAAGGAATACGCAGTATTTT.

In DNA form, the CDR3 reads TGCGCCAGCAGCTTGCTAAGCGGGGCCTACAATGAGCAGTTCTTC. Translated, it gives CASSLLSGAYNEQFF. The chain recombines TRBV5-1 with TRBJ2-1; TRBD2 matches 7 bases. Germline values: CDR1 SGHRS, CDR2 YFSETQ. The CDR3 length is 15 residues. V dropped 1 base and J dropped 2; count of bases not matched to a gene: 3.

The chain couples TRBV7-2 to TRBJ2-1; D may match TRBD1 or TRBD2 (5 bases each). The germline V gene encodes CDR1 SGHTA and CDR2 FQGNSA. Trimming left V 3 bases short and J 2 bases short, with 14 bases between. The length of the CDR3 is 16 residues. This CDR3 is CASSLYRDPPYNEQFF. The DNA of the CDR3 is TGTGCCAGCAGCTTGTACCGGGACCCTCCCTACAATGAGCAGTTCTTC.

The chain uses TRBV12-3 or TRBV12-4 and TRBJ2-3; the match to TRBD1 covers 7 bases. The V gene end was trimmed by 4 bases and the J gene end by 2 bases; junction bases not matched to a gene: 12. This CDR3 has 17 amino acids. CDR3: CASSSGTGTAYTDTQYF. CDR3 bases: TGTGCCAGCAGTTCGGGAACCGGGACAGCCTACACAGATACGCAGTATTTT.

The chain carries TRBV5-1 and TRBJ2-7; 8 bases are a match to TRBD1. Losses at the gene ends were 4 bases for V and 7 bases for J; bases not matched to a gene: 10. Germline V gene lookup returns CDR1 SGHRS and CDR2 YFSETQ. This CDR3 has 14 residues. CDR3 protein: CASSAGQGLDEQYF. The CDR3 DNA reads as TGCGCCAGCAGCGCCGGACAGGGCTTGGATGAGCAGTACTTC.

On this clonotype: A read error may account for a junction end that differs from germline. The J gene is TRBJ2-3, the V gene TRBV20-1; 9 positions match TRBD2. The CDR3 has 13 amino acids. Germline CDR1 and CDR2: DFQATT and SNEGSKA (reference sequence). CDR3 nucleotide sequence: TGCAGTGTCGGTAGCGGGAGACCAGATACGAAGTATTTT. Encoded protein: CSVGSGRPDTKYF.